The text below deals with one T cell receptor beta chain. Its antigen is not identified. Assay: immunoSEQ multiplex PCR; the TCRdb copy retains only in-frame clones and omits some. Seen here are some 170,000 clones, around nine tenths observed once, and the top ten hold 4% to 5%. This sample is part of a study of lymphopenia after photon versus proton radiotherapy. Study conclusions and caveats: Post-nadir diversity loss with photons came from oligoclonal expansion, particularly CD8+ Temra cells. Only patients who died were analyzed for survival; proton advantage is unproven. A bigger post-nadir fall in TCR diversity correlated inversely with survival time in deceased patients.

This CDR3 is 15 amino acids long. V dropped 2 bases and J dropped 5 bases, with 16 bases sitting between them. Germline values: CDR1 SGDLS, CDR2 YYNGEE. This clonotype originated in a man aged 45 to 65 with gastric cancer. The chain joins TRBV9 to TRBJ1-1, with a weak D call TRBD1 (6 bases). Sequenced material: peripheral blood, taken from a patient treated with photon-based radiotherapy. DNA for the CDR3: TGTGCCAGCAGCGTCGGCAGGGGCGGTAGAACTGAAGCTTTCTTT. Translation: CASSVGRGGRTEAFF.